The present T cell receptor (beta chain) was sequenced within a study of T cell responses to AZD1222 COVID-19 vaccine. Study outcomes and limitations: The span of vaccine-associated CD4 TCRs extended across spike, with dominance at 160-218 and 743-854. When two AZD1222 doses had been given, Spike-specific TCR breadth and depth rose. The study identified only five to seven AZD1222 recipients as seropositive at baseline. The donor cohort was predominantly white British with a female majority, and clonal diversity may have been underestimated.

CDR1 KGHSH and CDR2 LQKENI come from the germline V gene. V lost 3 bases and J lost 3, with 10 bases in between. CDR3 size: 14 residues. Details on this clone: Antigen unknown.

Using immunoSEQ multiplex PCR, the repertoire was profiled, and TCRdb retains in-frame clones only, with some absent. The table includes 250,000 to 300,000 clones, around 93% detected once. This receptor was obtained from an adult who received the AZD1222 COVID-19 vaccine. The rearrangement links TRBV18 to TRBJ2-3; D gene uncertain. Source: peripheral blood, taken 28 days after the second AZD1222 dose. The CDR3 region is CASSPALRTDTQYF. In DNA form, the CDR3 reads TGTGCCAGCTCACCCGCCCTAAGAACAGATACGCAGTATTTT.